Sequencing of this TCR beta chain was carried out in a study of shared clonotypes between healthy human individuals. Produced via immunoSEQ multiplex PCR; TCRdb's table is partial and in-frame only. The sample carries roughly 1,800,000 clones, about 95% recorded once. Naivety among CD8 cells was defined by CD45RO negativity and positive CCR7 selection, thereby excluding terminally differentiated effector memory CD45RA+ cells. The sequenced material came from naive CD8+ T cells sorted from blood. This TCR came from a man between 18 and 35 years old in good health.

CDR3 amino acids: CASSPPGAHEQYF. The CDR3 DNA is TGTGCCAGCAGTCCTCCAGGGGCCCACGAGCAGTACTTC. The gene calls are TRBV28 and TRBJ2-7; D perhaps matches TRBD1 (6 bases). Trimming removed 5 bases from V and 5 bases from J, with 13 bases in between. The CDR3 is 13 residues long. Germline V gene data show CDR1 as MDHEN and CDR2 as SYDVKM.